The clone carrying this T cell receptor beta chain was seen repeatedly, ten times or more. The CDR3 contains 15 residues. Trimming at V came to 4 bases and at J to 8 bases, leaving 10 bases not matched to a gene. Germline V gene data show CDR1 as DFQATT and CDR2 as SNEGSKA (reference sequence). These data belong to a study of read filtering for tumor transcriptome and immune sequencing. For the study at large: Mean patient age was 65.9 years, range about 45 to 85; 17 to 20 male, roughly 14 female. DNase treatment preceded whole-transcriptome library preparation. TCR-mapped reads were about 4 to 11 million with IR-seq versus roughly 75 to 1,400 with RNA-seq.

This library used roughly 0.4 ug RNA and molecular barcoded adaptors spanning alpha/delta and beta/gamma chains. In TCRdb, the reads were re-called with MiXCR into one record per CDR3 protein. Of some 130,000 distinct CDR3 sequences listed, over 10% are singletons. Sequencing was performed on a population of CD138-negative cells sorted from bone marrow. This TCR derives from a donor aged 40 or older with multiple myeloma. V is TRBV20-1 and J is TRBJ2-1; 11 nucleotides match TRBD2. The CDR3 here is CSATTSGSRFDEQFF. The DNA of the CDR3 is TGCAGTGCTACTACTAGCGGGAGTAGGTTTGATGAGCAGTTCTTC.